This TCR beta chain was identified during a study of T cells after yellow fever vaccination. General study points: Most primary-vaccination clones reappeared after the booster (just under 98% CD4, 88% CD8). Sorted repertoires could include abundant contaminating clonotypes from bulk cells.

TCRdb itself ran the 5' RACE reads through MiXCR, one entry per CDR3 protein. The table records some 500,000 distinct CDR3 sequences, roughly 13% of them present only once. Germline CDR1 and CDR2: ENHRY and SYGVKD. The length of the CDR3 is 16 residues. Trimming at V came to 0 bases and at J to 1 base, leaving 1 base not matched to a gene. A few counts support this clonotype. Its matching antigen is unknown. The TCR sequence derives from a man aged 25-45 years who received the YFV17D yellow fever vaccine. The chain combines TRBV10-3 with TRBJ2-2; 8 nucleotides align to TRBD2. The starting material was PBMCs, obtained on the day of the yellow fever booster vaccination. The CDR3 region has the DNA TGTGCCATCAGTGAGTCCACTAGCGGGAACACCGGGGAGCTGTTTTTT. It codes for CAISESTSGNTGELFF.